Below are 15 T cell receptor beta chains sequenced from a single sample in a study of regulatory T cells in long-lasting Graves disease. The TCR beta library used iRepertoire HTBI primers with Arm-PCR amplification of CDR3. TCRdb re-analysed the multiplex PCR reads in MiXCR, keeping a single row per CDR3 protein. The sample carries around 500,000 distinct CDR3 sequences, about 16% recorded once. The time point here: newly diagnosed GD, antithyroid drugs for less than 3 months. The TCR library was made from RNA extracted from PBMCs. These records were also assigned to another study, of T cells in Graves' hyperthyroidism and ophthalmopathy.

This material consisted of peripheral blood mononuclear cells (PBMCs), taken at new diagnosis, from a patient treated with antithyroid drugs. The source of these receptors is a woman aged 40-60 years with Graves disease.

At least ten counts were recorded for this clonotype. The chain employs TRBV2 and TRBJ1-5; a weak D match, TRBD1 (5 bases). The CDR3 loop spans 13 amino acids. Per the germline V gene, CDR1 is SNHLY and CDR2 is FYNNEI. With 2 bases removed from V and 4 bases from J, the gap between germline ends came to 6 bases. The chain's CDR3 is CASSEQGNQPQHF. The CDR3 DNA is TGTGCCAGCAGTGAACAGGGTAATCAGCCCCAGCATTTT.

V and J are TRBV7-9 and TRBJ2-1, with TRBD2 matching over 7 bases. CDR1 SEHNR and CDR2 FQNEAQ come from the germline V gene (reference sequence). This CDR3 spans 15 amino acids. Trimming took 5 bases from V and 7 from J; bases not matched to a gene: 11. The chain's CDR3 is CASSLVPGLLNEQFF. The CDR3 DNA reads TGTGCCAGCAGCCTTGTCCCGGGACTACTTAATGAGCAGTTCTTC. The full variable domain, with the rest looked up from reference TRBV7-9 and TRBJ2-1, is DTGVSQNPRHKITKRGQNVTFRCDPISEHNRLYWYRQTLGQGPEFLTYFQNEAQLEKSRLLSDRFSAERPKGSFSTLEIQRTEQGDSAMYLCASSLVPGLLNEQFFGPGTRLTVL.

The chain employs TRBV5-1 and TRBJ2-2; D possibly corresponds to TRBD1 (6 bases). V was trimmed by 3 bases and J by 6 bases, leaving 12 bases between them. CDR3 length: 14 residues. Germline V lookup: CDR1 SGHRS, CDR2 YFSETQ. This CDR3 is CASSSVDSAGELFF. For the CDR3, the DNA is TGCGCCAGCAGCTCCGTGGACAGTGCCGGGGAGCTGTTTTTT.

There are a few counts of this clonotype. The chain has TRBV6-5 and TRBJ2-2; D is possibly TRBD1 (5 bases). Trimming took off 4 bases at V and 5 bases at J, with 11 bases between the two ends. Germline CDR1 and CDR2: MNHEY and SVGAGI. The CDR3 contains 14 residues. In DNA, the CDR3 is TGTGCCAGCAGTTCTTTGCAGGGAACCGGGGAGCTGTTTTTT. Translating it yields CASSSLQGTGELFF.

This clonotype occurred many times. The rearrangement uses TRBV2 and TRBJ1-4, with D possibly matching TRBD1 (5 bases). CDR1 SNHLY and CDR2 FYNNEI come from the germline V gene. The CDR3 has 15 amino acids. V was pared by 8 bases and J by 3 bases, with 16 bases between. Here the CDR3 DNA reads TGTGCCAGCGGACCCGCGGGGCTGCCTAATGAAAAACTGTTTTTT. Translated, it gives CASGPAGLPNEKLFF.

The V gene is TRBV3-1, the J gene TRBJ2-5; TRBD2 agrees at 11 bases. The trim removed 1 base at V and 5 bases at J, leaving 3 bases unmatched. Germline assignment: CDR1 LGHDT and CDR2 YNNKEL (reference sequence). This CDR3 region has 15 residues. The CDR3 region has the DNA TGTGCCAGCAGCCAAGTGGGGACTAGCGGTGAGACCCAGTACTTC. Translating it yields CASSQVGTSGETQYF.

At least ten counts were recorded for this clonotype. CDR3 sequence (DNA): TGTGCCAGCAGTTACCCTAGCCCGACAGGGCCCGGCACTGAAGCTTTCTTT. Translation: CASSYPSPTGPGTEAFF. This rearrangement joins TRBV6-5 to TRBJ1-1, with 7 positions matching TRBD1. Germline lookup yields CDR1 MNHEY and CDR2 SVGAGI. The CDR3 is 17 residues long. The trim removed 2 bases at V and 4 bases at J, leaving 13 bases unmatched.

The gene calls are TRBV9 and TRBJ2-3, with unresolved D. The CDR3 totals 16 residues. Trimming took 3 bases from V and 1 from J, leaving 15 bases between them. Germline loops: CDR1 SGDLS, CDR2 YYNGEE. CDR3 sequence (DNA): TGTGCCAGCAGCGCCGGGCCCACTGGGGGCACAGATACGCAGTATTTT. Amino acid sequence: CASSAGPTGGTDTQYF.

The chain recombines TRBV4-1 with TRBJ2-3; 8 bases align to TRBD1. The germline gives CDR1 MGHRA, CDR2 YSYEKL. CDR3 size: 15 residues. The trim removed 4 bases at V and 4 bases at J, leaving 7 bases unmatched. CDR3 in amino acids: CASSLGQGGADTQYF. CDR3 sequence (DNA): TGCGCCAGCAGCCTAGGACAGGGCGGCGCAGATACGCAGTATTTT.

This clonotype was found many times. The chain recombines TRBV2 with TRBJ2-1; D is perhaps TRBD1 (6 bases). The CDR3 sequence is 11 residues long. CDR1 is SNHLY and CDR2 is FYNNEI in the germline V gene. V lost 8 bases and J lost 4, with 6 bases in between. The CDR3 region is CASGQYNEQFF. Here the CDR3 DNA reads TGTGCCAGCGGACAGTACAATGAGCAGTTCTTC. Supplemented by reference TRBV2 and TRBJ2-1, the full variable domain reads EPEVTQTPSHQVTQMGQEVILRCVPISNHLYFYWYRQILGQKVEFLVSFYNNEISEKSEIFDDQFSVERPDGSNFTLKIRSTKLEDSAMYFCASGQYNEQFFGPGTRLTVL.

This clonotype was seen repeatedly, ten times or more. J is TRBJ1-1 and V is TRBV7-9; D gene unclear. This CDR3 region has 15 residues. The V end lost 6 bases, the J end lost 4 bases, and 18 bases lay between the germline ends. CDR1 and CDR2 from the germline V gene are SEHNR and FQNEAQ (reference sequence). CDR3 sequence: CASRVQPPGSTEAFF. As DNA, the CDR3 is TGTGCCAGCAGGGTACAGCCTCCTGGTAGCACTGAAGCTTTCTTT.

Ten or more counts support this clonotype. The gene calls are TRBV28 and TRBJ2-3; D gene unclear. Germline V CDR1 and CDR2: MDHEN, SYDVKM. The CDR3 spans 14 residues. V lost 6 bases and J lost 2, with 12 bases in between. The CDR3 sequence: CASSVQDDTDTQYF. The DNA of the CDR3 is TGTGCCAGCAGCGTCCAGGACGACACAGATACGCAGTATTTT.

This clonotype was seen ten or more times. This CDR3 reads CASTEASGGAEAQETQYF. The CDR3 region has the DNA TGTGCCAGCACAGAGGCTAGCGGGGGGGCCGAGGCCCAAGAGACCCAGTACTTC. The rearrangement links TRBV2 to TRBJ2-5; 12 nucleotides match TRBD2. CDR1 SNHLY and CDR2 FYNNEI come from the germline V gene. This CDR3 spans 18 amino acids. J lost 1 base, V lost 7 bases, and 13 bases had no gene match.

This clonotype has just a few counts. The V call is TRBV4-1, the J call TRBJ1-1; D not resolved. The germline V gene encodes CDR1 MGHRA and CDR2 YSYEKL. V lost 8 bases and J lost 3, with 13 bases in between. This CDR3 spans 13 amino acids. The CDR3: CASGRVGDTEAFF. As DNA, the CDR3 is TGCGCCAGCGGACGAGTCGGGGACACTGAAGCTTTCTTT.

The chain joins TRBV29-1 to TRBJ2-3; D call uncertain. There are 14 residues in the CDR3. Germline V lookup: CDR1 SQVTM, CDR2 ANQGSEA. V lost 0 bases to trimming and J lost 3 bases, with 10 bases between them. The CDR3 reads CSVEEVPGTDTQYF. DNA of the CDR3: TGCAGCGTTGAAGAGGTCCCTGGGACAGATACGCAGTATTTT.